The clone carrying this TCR beta chain was recorded only once. This record belongs to a study of shared T cell receptors in the human thymus. Method: immunoSEQ multiplex PCR; TCRdb's copy keeps in-frame clones and lacks some. The data hold approximately 730,000 clones, with 80% to 90% observed a single time. The CDR3 runs 13 residues. The ends were cut back, 9 bases at V and 5 bases at J, with 16 bases in the middle. This sample was also put to use in a study of human thymus T cells. That publication notes: Immunologically healthy infants in Finland undergoing congenital heart defect surgery were the donors. Thymic resections from corrective heart surgery supplied the tissue. Thymic as well as blood repertoires seemed to favor certain V and J genes unevenly. Related research has reported that thymic repertoires overlap highly among unrelated individuals.

The origin of this receptor is a girl under two years old with a congenital heart defect. The sequencing sample was made of thymocytes. V is TRBV23-1 and J is TRBJ2-5, with D possibly TRBD2 on 6 matching bases. TRBV23-1 is assigned to the ORF class and has an uncertain function. The chain's CDR3 is CASRRGVRETQYF. The CDR3 nucleotides read TGCGCCAGTCGGCGGGGCGTTCGGGAGACCCAGTACTTC.